These 31 T cell receptor beta chains originate from one sample sequenced in a study of T cells after yellow fever vaccination. One entry per CDR3 protein results from TCRdb running MiXCR on the 5' RACE reads. Of 610,000 or so distinct CDR3 sequences in the sample, over 9% were seen once. Material: PBMCs, obtained on the day of the yellow fever booster vaccination. All receptors derive from a man in his thirties or forties who received the YFV17D yellow fever vaccine.

In its sample, this clonotype was seen a few times. The chain is built from TRBV4-3 and TRBJ2-7; a weak D match, TRBD2 (6 bases). Germline V gene lookup returns CDR1 LGHNA and CDR2 YSLEER. Trimming took 0 bases from V and 4 from J, leaving 16 bases between them. The CDR3 covers 16 residues. The CDR3 DNA reads as TGCGCCAGCAGCCAAGAATCTTCGTCTAGCGCTTACGAGCAGTACTTC. Translating gives CASSQESSSSAYEQYF.

The rearrangement joins TRBV6-1 to TRBJ2-1, with 11 bases matching TRBD2. CDR1 is MNHNS and CDR2 is SASEGT in the germline V gene. The CDR3 totals 14 residues. V shed 6 bases, J shed 7 bases, and the junction held 5 bases outside the gene matches. The CDR3 nucleotides are TGTGCCAGCAGGACTAGCGGGACAGGGAATGAGCAGTTCTTC. As protein: CASRTSGTGNEQFF.

There are a few counts of this clonotype. The chain joins TRBV5-4 to TRBJ2-4; D ambiguous. Germline CDR1 and CDR2: SGHNT and YYREEE (reference sequence). The CDR3 is 12 amino acids. V gave up 1 base and J gave up 9 bases, with 8 bases separating them. The CDR3 protein is CASSLLGGIQYF. CDR3 DNA: TGTGCCAGCAGCTTGCTAGGTGGCATTCAGTACTTC.

The gene calls are TRBV7-9 and TRBJ2-5; 7 bases match TRBD1. CDR1 is SEHNR and CDR2 is FQNEAQ in the germline V gene (reference sequence). The V and J ends lost 3 bases and 5 bases, in that order; junction bases with no gene match: 9. CDR3 length: 15 amino acids. CDR3 sequence: CASSLAEGAAETQYF. In DNA, the CDR3 is TGTGCCAGCAGCTTGGCAGAGGGGGCGGCGGAGACCCAGTACTTC.

The J gene is TRBJ2-1, the V gene TRBV7-9, with D hard to call. The germline V gene has CDR1 SEHNR and CDR2 FQNEAQ (reference sequence). The CDR3 is 16 residues long. V lost 0 bases and J 0 bases, leaving 9 bases between the germline ends. CDR3 protein: CASSLAEQSSYNEQFF. The CDR3 region has the DNA TGTGCCAGCAGCTTAGCTGAGCAGAGCTCCTACAATGAGCAGTTCTTC.

This clonotype was seen more than once but under ten times. The genes are TRBV6-5 and TRBJ2-3; 8 bases agree with TRBD2. J gave up 5 bases and V 2 bases, and 9 bases lay outside the gene matches. The CDR3 spans 16 residues. Germline V gene data show CDR1 as MNHEY and CDR2 as SVGAGI. The CDR3 nucleotides are TGTGCCAGCAGTTACGCTAGCGGGCTAGGCGGAGATACGCAGTATTTT. As protein: CASSYASGLGGDTQYF.

V and J are TRBV5-1 and TRBJ1-2; D gene uncertain. This CDR3 spans 15 amino acids. Trimming removed 4 bases at V and 8 bases at J, with 21 bases between. Looked up from germline, CDR1 is SGHRS and CDR2 is YFSETQ. This chain's CDR3 is CASSQNAPGSSGYTF. CDR3 DNA sequence: TGCGCCAGCAGCCAAAACGCTCCGGGTTCTTCCGGCTACACCTTC.

This clonotype showed up just a few times. The chain combines TRBV5-1 with TRBJ2-2; D assignment may be TRBD1 or TRBD2 (5 bases each). Germline V lookup: CDR1 SGHRS, CDR2 YFSETQ. V gave up 0 bases and J gave up 7 bases, with 10 bases separating them. The CDR3 has 14 amino acids. CDR3 loop: CASSLEVGRGELFF. The CDR3 region has the DNA TGCGCCAGCAGCTTGGAGGTGGGACGCGGGGAGCTGTTTTTT.

A few counts support this clonotype. The rearrangement joins TRBV11-1 to TRBJ2-1; tentatively, D is TRBD2 (5 bases). The CDR3 totals 18 residues. Germline CDR1 SGHAT, CDR2 FQDESV (reference sequence). Trimming left V 6 bases short and J 5 bases short, with 26 bases between. As DNA, the CDR3 is TGTGCCAGCAGAACAAACCCTTATCGAGGGAGCCGAAACAATGAGCAGTTCTTC. Residues: CASRTNPYRGSRNNEQFF.

This clonotype has a handful of counts. The genes are TRBV30 and TRBJ2-1, with D possibly being TRBD2 (6 bases). The CDR3 covers 14 residues. Trimming shortened V by 3 bases and J by 1 base, and 10 bases separated the two germline ends. Germline assignment: CDR1 GTSNPN and CDR2 SVGIG (reference sequence). The CDR3 coding sequence is TGTGCCTGGAGCATAGCGGTTTCCTACAATGAGCAGTTCTTC. Its translation is CAWSIAVSYNEQFF. The complete variable domain, with remaining parts taken from reference TRBV30 and TRBJ2-1, reads SQTIHQWPATLVQPVGSPLSLECTVEGTSNPNLYWYRQAAGRGLQLLFYSVGIGQISSEVPQNLSASRPQDRQFILSSKKLLLSDSGFYLCAWSIAVSYNEQFFGPGTRLTVL.

This clonotype was observed many times. The J gene is TRBJ2-3, the V gene TRBV4-3; 13 nucleotides match TRBD2. This CDR3 region has 17 residues. Per germline, CDR1 LGHNA and CDR2 YSLEER. Trimming cost V 3 bases and J 4 bases; bases outside gene matches: 7. This CDR3 is CASSQETSGRMADTQYF. DNA of the CDR3: TGCGCCAGCAGCCAGGAGACTAGCGGGAGGATGGCAGATACGCAGTATTTT.

This clonotype was seen only a few times. The chain combines TRBV11-2 with TRBJ2-7; TRBD2 agrees at 15 bases. Germline loops: CDR1 SGHAT, CDR2 FQNNGV. The CDR3 spans 15 residues. Unmatched junction bases numbered 5, after V lost 5 bases and J lost 6 bases. The CDR3 reads CASSTRTSGRVEQYF. In DNA form, the CDR3 reads TGTGCCAGCAGCACCCGGACTAGCGGGAGGGTCGAGCAGTACTTC.

The chain employs TRBV19 and TRBJ2-1, with TRBD2 as a possible D gene (5 bases). Germline V lookup: CDR1 LNHDA, CDR2 SQIVND (reference sequence). The CDR3 contains 17 residues. The V and J ends lost 3 bases and 0 bases respectively, with 15 bases between them. Written as DNA, the CDR3 is TGTGCCAGTAGTATCGGGGTGAGGGATAGCTCCTACAATGAGCAGTTCTTC. As protein: CASSIGVRDSSYNEQFF.

This clonotype came up many times. The chain is built from TRBV10-2 and TRBJ1-2; unclear D gene. Trimming pared 4 bases from V and 6 bases from J, leaving 12 bases between. There are 13 residues in the CDR3. Germline CDR1 WSHSY, CDR2 SAAADI. CDR3 sequence: CASSGTAADGYTF. The CDR3, as DNA: TGCGCCAGCAGTGGGACGGCAGCAGATGGCTACACCTTC.

The J gene is TRBJ2-2, the V gene TRBV3-1; no firm D call. The germline V gene encodes CDR1 LGHDT and CDR2 YNNKEL (reference sequence). The length of the CDR3 is 14 residues. With 2 bases removed from V and 1 base from J, the gap between germline ends came to 5 bases. This chain's CDR3 is CASSQQQNTGELFF. CDR3 nucleotides: TGTGCCAGCAGCCAACAACAGAACACCGGGGAGCTGTTTTTT.

Ten or more counts support this clonotype. V is TRBV7-6 and J is TRBJ2-1; tentatively, D is TRBD1 (6 bases). The CDR3 runs 13 residues. Trimming left V 4 bases short and J 7 bases short, with 11 bases between. Germline V gives CDR1 SGHVS, CDR2 FNYEAQ. CDR3 nucleotides: TGTGCCAGCAGCTACAGGGCCGGTAATGAGCAGTTCTTC. Amino acid sequence: CASSYRAGNEQFF.

The V call is TRBV29-1, the J call TRBJ2-7; D is unclear. Germline V lookup: CDR1 SQVTM, CDR2 ANQGSEA. Trimming shortened V by 0 bases and J by 3 bases, and 6 bases separated the two germline ends. This CDR3 has 12 residues. CDR3 sequence (DNA): TGCAGCGTTGAAGAGGGCGGCTACGAGCAGTACTTC. Translating it yields CSVEEGGYEQYF.

J is TRBJ2-1 and V is TRBV24-1; 8 bases are shared with TRBD1. The CDR3 has 16 residues. The V gene end was trimmed by 1 base and the J gene end by 2 bases; junction bases not matched to a gene: 3. Germline-derived CDR1 and CDR2 are KGHDR and SFDVKD. CDR3: CATSDFSGQAYNEQFF. CDR3 nucleotides: TGTGCCACCAGTGATTTCTCGGGACAGGCCTACAATGAGCAGTTCTTC.

The chain joins TRBV7-2 to TRBJ1-1; tentatively, D is TRBD1 (5 bases). Trimming stripped 5 bases from V and 4 bases from J, with 14 bases between. CDR1 SGHTA and CDR2 FQGNSA come from the germline V gene. The CDR3 has 14 amino acids. The CDR3 nucleotides are TGTGCCAGCAGCCCCCACGGGGACCCCACTGAAGCTTTCTTT. Translation gives CASSPHGDPTEAFF.

This chain joins TRBV4-3 and TRBJ2-3; tentative D call: TRBD2 (7 bases). The germline CDR1 and CDR2 sequences are LGHNA and YSLEER. This CDR3 region has 14 residues. The germline V and J ends were trimmed by 4 bases and 3 bases, with 11 bases remaining between them. The DNA of the CDR3 is TGCGCCAGCAGCCGGGAGGGGGGGACAGATACGCAGTATTTT. This codes for CASSREGGTDTQYF.

The chain recombines TRBV12-3 or TRBV12-4 with TRBJ2-1; D is uncertain. V lost 6 bases and J lost 10, with 19 bases in between. The CDR3 extends over 14 amino acids. CDR3 protein: CASSPKEVSSEQFF. In nucleotides, the CDR3 is TGTGCCAGCAGCCCGAAAGAGGTTTCCTCAGAGCAGTTCTTC.

This clonotype was seen a few times. This chain links TRBV7-9 with TRBJ1-4; D is perhaps TRBD1 (6 bases). V was cut by 5 bases and J by 8 bases, with 15 bases left in between. This CDR3 region has 14 residues. Per the germline V gene, CDR1 is SEHNR and CDR2 is FQNEAQ (reference sequence). The CDR3 coding sequence is TGTGCCAGCAGCCTCCGGACAGTGCGGGAAAAACTGTTTTTT. Translated, it gives CASSLRTVREKLFF.

This clonotype came up a few times. V gene TRBV3-1 combines with J gene TRBJ2-7; 8 positions match TRBD1. The CDR3 has 14 residues. CDR1 is LGHDT, CDR2 YNNKEL, per germline (reference sequence). Trimming cost V 3 bases and J 3 bases; bases outside gene matches: 4. The CDR3 DNA reads as TGTGCCAGCAGCCATTTGGGACAGGACTACGAGCAGTACTTC. Amino acids: CASSHLGQDYEQYF.

The rearrangement links TRBV6-4 to TRBJ1-3; D might be TRBD1 (5 bases). Trimming removed 10 bases from V and 9 bases from J, with 16 bases in between. Per the germline V gene, CDR1 is MRHNA and CDR2 is SNTAGT. This CDR3 is built from 12 residues. The CDR3 nucleotides read TGTGCCATCTGTCGACAGTTTTCCACCATATATTTT. This encodes CAICRQFSTIYF.

V gene TRBV28 combines with J gene TRBJ2-2, with unresolved D. V lost 3 bases and J 1 base, leaving 12 bases between the germline ends. CDR1 MDHEN and CDR2 SYDVKM come from the germline V gene. This CDR3 contains 16 residues. In DNA, the CDR3 is TGTGCCAGCAGTTTTTCCGGGCCTAAGAACACCGGGGAGCTGTTTTTT. This sequence encodes CASSFSGPKNTGELFF.

This clonotype turned up a few times. The chain links TRBV10-3 to TRBJ2-1; D is perhaps TRBD2 (6 bases). The germline CDR1 and CDR2 sequences are ENHRY and SYGVKD. This CDR3 comprises 15 residues. Trimming shortened V by 2 bases and J by 3 bases, and 11 bases separated the two germline ends. The CDR3 sequence is CAISEEGSGYNEQFF. CDR3 nucleotide sequence: TGTGCCATCAGTGAGGAGGGTAGCGGCTACAATGAGCAGTTCTTC.

This clonotype has at least ten counts. The chain couples TRBV12-3 or TRBV12-4 to TRBJ2-1, with D uncertain. The CDR3 has 12 amino acids. V was pared by 4 bases and J by 10 bases, with 11 bases between. CDR3 amino acids: CASSSLPREQFF. DNA for the CDR3: TGTGCCAGCAGTTCGCTCCCCAGAGAGCAGTTCTTC.

Only a few counts were recorded for this clonotype. The rearrangement joins TRBV29-1 to TRBJ2-3; the D is unclear. The CDR3 is made up of 12 amino acids. With 6 bases removed from V and 6 bases from J, the gap between germline ends came to 13 bases. Per the germline V gene, CDR1 is SQVTM and CDR2 is ANQGSEA. The DNA for the CDR3 is TGCAGCGTCGACACCGATTTGGATACGCAGTATTTT. It yields the protein CSVDTDLDTQYF.

This clonotype was observed at least ten times. The V gene is TRBV12-3 or TRBV12-4, the J gene TRBJ2-5; D unresolved. The CDR3 spans 10 residues. Trimming shortened V by 7 bases and J by 5 bases, and 5 bases separated the two germline ends. CDR3 amino acids: CASMDETQYF. CDR3 in DNA: TGTGCCAGCATGGATGAGACCCAGTACTTC.

This clonotype was seen only a few times. The V and J genes are TRBV5-1 and TRBJ2-5; no definite D call. The germline V gene encodes CDR1 SGHRS and CDR2 YFSETQ. Trimming removed 1 base at V and 0 bases at J, with 10 bases between. The CDR3 contains 15 residues. CDR3 in amino acids: CASSLTGPHQETQYF. Written as DNA, the CDR3 is TGCGCCAGCAGCTTGACCGGACCGCACCAAGAGACCCAGTACTTC. Based on the CDR3 plus reference TRBV5-1 and TRBJ2-5, the full variable domain is KAGVTQTPRYLIKTRGQQVTLSCSPISGHRSVSWYQQTPGQGLQFLFEYFSETQRNKGNFPGRFSGRQFSNSRSEMNVSTLELGDSALYLCASSLTGPHQETQYFGPGTRLLVL.

The rearrangement links TRBV7-2 to TRBJ1-4; tentative D call: TRBD1 (6 bases). Per germline, CDR1 SGHTA and CDR2 FQGNSA. The CDR3 has 17 residues. V shed 5 bases and J shed 8 bases, with 24 bases lying between them. CDR3 loop: CASSPGQNKQYTEKLFF. As DNA, the CDR3 is TGTGCCAGCAGCCCTGGACAGAACAAACAATACACAGAAAAACTGTTTTTT.